The next 23 T cell receptor beta chains were all read from a single sample in a study of T cell changes during pregnancy in multiple sclerosis. Clones were sequenced by immunoSEQ multiplex PCR, and TCRdb holds only the in-frame ones, with some missing. The data hold tens of thousands of clones, with about 90% observed a single time. The sample consisted of peripheral blood, taken in the first trimester of pregnancy. The receptors were gathered from a female donor in good health, enrolled as a control in a pregnancy study.

The rearrangement joins TRBV5-1 to TRBJ2-3; TRBD2 is a possible D gene (5 bases). This CDR3 is built from 15 residues. The V gene lost 4 bases and the J gene lost 4 bases, with 16 bases spanning the gap. Germline CDR1 is SGHRS and CDR2 is YFSETQ. The CDR3 region has the DNA TGCGCCAGCAGCATGGACTCCCTAGGCCCAGATACGCAGTATTTT. As protein: CASSMDSLGPDTQYF.

The V gene is TRBV5-1, the J gene TRBJ2-1; 10 bases agree with TRBD2. The germline V gene has CDR1 SGHRS and CDR2 YFSETQ. V dropped 3 bases and J dropped 4; count of bases not matched to a gene: 13. The CDR3 extends over 18 amino acids. The CDR3 here is CASSSATSGWGQYNEQFF. CDR3 nucleotides: TGCGCCAGCAGCTCGGCGACTAGCGGGTGGGGGCAATACAATGAGCAGTTCTTC.

The chain employs TRBV6-6 and TRBJ2-3, with a possible D match to TRBD2 (6 bases). The CDR3 contains 16 residues. V was cut by 7 bases and J by 1 base, with 18 bases left in between. The germline V gene encodes CDR1 MNHNY and CDR2 SVGAGI (reference sequence). CDR3 loop: CASTDSRGSGTDTQYF. For the CDR3, the DNA is TGTGCCAGCACCGACTCGCGGGGCTCTGGCACAGATACGCAGTATTTT.

V and J are TRBV2 and TRBJ2-1, with TRBD2 matching 8 bases. V lost 5 bases and J lost 6; bases outside the gene matches: 6. This CDR3 is built from 14 residues. Germline V gene sequence: CDR1 SNHLY, CDR2 FYNNEI. DNA for the CDR3: TGTGCCAGCAGTAGGACTAGCCTCTTCAATGAGCAGTTCTTC. It encodes CASSRTSLFNEQFF.

The rearrangement uses TRBV6-5 and TRBJ1-3; no reliable D call. V was cut by 2 bases and J by 7 bases, with 6 bases left in between. This CDR3 has 12 residues. The germline gives CDR1 MNHEY, CDR2 SVGAGI. The CDR3 nucleotides are TGTGCCAGCAGTTACGGAGGGAACACCATATATTTT. It is translated as CASSYGGNTIYF.

This rearrangement joins TRBV4-1 to TRBJ1-1, with TRBD1 identical over 11 bases. CDR1 and CDR2 from the germline V gene are MGHRA and YSYEKL. The CDR3 spans 17 residues. V shed 4 bases, J shed 0 bases, and the junction held 7 bases outside the gene matches. CDR3 sequence: CASSPWTGGYMNTEAFF. The CDR3 region has the DNA TGCGCCAGCAGCCCGTGGACAGGGGGCTATATGAACACTGAAGCTTTCTTT.

The genes are TRBV5-6 and TRBJ2-3, with TRBD2 as a possible D gene (6 bases). The germline V gene has CDR1 SGHDT and CDR2 YYEEEE. Trimming took off 4 bases at V and 0 bases at J, with 12 bases between the two ends. The CDR3 extends over 15 amino acids. CDR3 nucleotides: TGTGCCAGCAGCCTTAGCGGATTTAGCACAGATACGCAGTATTTT. Translation gives CASSLSGFSTDTQYF.

This chain connects TRBV9 to TRBJ2-7, with TRBD1 as a possible D gene (5 bases). Germline CDR1 is SGDLS and CDR2 is YYNGEE. The CDR3 contains 13 residues. V lost 3 bases and J lost 6, with 13 bases in between. The CDR3 DNA is TGTGCCAGCAGCGCGGATGTGCAGGGCGAGCAGTACTTC. Translating gives CASSADVQGEQYF. Based on the CDR3 plus reference TRBV9 and TRBJ2-7, the full variable domain is DSGVTQTPKHLITATGQRVTLRCSPRSGDLSVYWYQQSLDQGLQFLIQYYNGEERAKGNILERFSAQQFPDLHSELNLSSLELGDSALYFCASSADVQGEQYFGPGTRLTVT.

The chain carries TRBV23-1 and TRBJ2-3; D is perhaps TRBD1 (6 bases). TRBV23-1 has ORF status, its function being uncertain. The V end was cut by 2 bases, the J end by 2 bases, with 11 bases between. This CDR3 is 15 amino acids long. The CDR3 DNA reads TGCGCCAGCAGTCAACCGGACAGATCCACAGATACGCAGTATTTT. It specifies CASSQPDRSTDTQYF.

The rearrangement uses TRBV5-1 and TRBJ2-5; D call uncertain. The length of the CDR3 is 15 residues. Trimming took off 0 bases at V and 5 bases at J, with 14 bases between the two ends. Per the germline V gene, CDR1 is SGHRS and CDR2 is YFSETQ. DNA of the CDR3: TGCGCCAGCAGCTTGGGAGCCGTTGCATTGGAGACCCAGTACTTC. Translation: CASSLGAVALETQYF.

The chain joins TRBV27 to TRBJ2-7, with TRBD2 identical over 9 bases. The trim removed 6 bases at V and 3 bases at J, leaving 12 bases unmatched. Germline V gives CDR1 MNHEY, CDR2 SMNVEV (reference sequence). The CDR3 contains 16 residues. The CDR3 nucleotides are TGTGCCAGCAGACGATCGGGACTAGCCGACGTCTACGAGCAGTACTTC. The encoded protein is CASRRSGLADVYEQYF.

The rearrangement joins TRBV2 to TRBJ2-7; 8 bases are a match to TRBD1. The V gene end was trimmed by 4 bases and the J gene end by 3 bases; junction bases not matched to a gene: 5. Germline loops: CDR1 SNHLY, CDR2 FYNNEI. There are 14 residues in the CDR3. For the CDR3, the DNA is TGTGCCAGCAGTGGACAGGGGCAAGGCTACGAGCAGTACTTC. Translated, it gives CASSGQGQGYEQYF.

This chain uses TRBV27 with TRBJ2-3, with 10 bases that match TRBD2. CDR3 size: 18 residues. V lost 4 bases, J lost 3 bases, and 13 bases stayed unmatched. Looked up from germline, CDR1 is MNHEY and CDR2 is SMNVEV (reference sequence). CDR3 sequence (DNA): TGTGCCAGCAGTTCCGCCCTCCCTAGCGGGAGAAGGACAGATACGCAGTATTTT. Translation gives CASSSALPSGRRTDTQYF.

The genes are TRBV5-1 and TRBJ2-1, with unresolved D. CDR1 and CDR2 (germline): SGHRS, YFSETQ. Trimming removed 0 bases at V and 6 bases at J, with 7 bases between. This CDR3 is built from 13 residues. This CDR3 is CASSLGPGNEQFF. As DNA, the CDR3 is TGCGCCAGCAGCTTGGGCCCGGGCAATGAGCAGTTCTTC. The whole variable domain, remainder taken from reference TRBV5-1 and TRBJ2-1, is KAGVTQTPRYLIKTRGQQVTLSCSPISGHRSVSWYQQTPGQGLQFLFEYFSETQRNKGNFPGRFSGRQFSNSRSEMNVSTLELGDSALYLCASSLGPGNEQFFGPGTRLTVL.

This clone was recorded only once. The V gene is TRBV19, the J gene TRBJ2-1; D perhaps matches TRBD2 (6 bases). Trimming took 1 base from V and 4 from J, leaving 14 bases between them. Germline V CDR1 and CDR2: LNHDA, SQIVND (reference sequence). This CDR3 spans 16 amino acids. The CDR3: CASSIAGGTAYNEQFF. The DNA for the CDR3 is TGTGCCAGTAGTATAGCCGGCGGGACTGCTTACAATGAGCAGTTCTTC.

This chain joins TRBV30 and TRBJ1-5; 7 bases are a match to TRBD1. Per the germline V gene, CDR1 is GTSNPN and CDR2 is SVGIG (reference sequence). The V and J ends lost 2 bases and 0 bases, in that order; junction bases with no gene match: 13. This CDR3 comprises 18 residues. CDR3: CAWSTGLRGDYSNQPQHF. As DNA, the CDR3 is TGTGCCTGGAGTACCGGGCTCAGGGGGGATTATAGCAATCAGCCCCAGCATTTT.

This clone occurred a few times. This chain connects TRBV5-8 to TRBJ1-5; 7 bases are shared with TRBD1. In germline, CDR1 is SGHTS, CDR2 YDEGEE. Germline trimming cut 0 bases from V and 1 base from J; bases unmatched to any gene: 7. This CDR3 comprises 17 residues. CDR3 amino acids: CASSLGTGDGSNQPQHF. The CDR3 nucleotides read TGTGCCAGCAGCTTGGGAACAGGGGATGGGAGCAATCAGCCCCAGCATTTT.

The chain uses TRBV2 and TRBJ2-1; D ambiguous. The CDR3 length is 13 residues. Germline lookup yields CDR1 SNHLY and CDR2 FYNNEI. Trimming left V 8 bases short and J 3 bases short, with 11 bases between. CDR3 coding DNA: TGTGCCAGCCTTGAGGAACTCTACAATGAGCAGTTCTTC. Protein sequence: CASLEELYNEQFF.

In its sample, this clone was seen a few times. The chain combines TRBV27 with TRBJ1-5; TRBD1 is a possible D gene (6 bases). Trimming removed 2 bases at V and 7 bases at J, with 12 bases between. Germline V lookup: CDR1 MNHEY, CDR2 SMNVEV (reference sequence). This CDR3 is 14 amino acids long. The CDR3 loop reads CASSLIQGNQPQHF. CDR3 DNA sequence: TGTGCCAGCAGTTTAATACAGGGTAACCAGCCCCAGCATTTT.

The chain is built from TRBV5-1 and TRBJ1-2; 8 bases align to TRBD1. J lost 4 bases, V lost 4 bases, and 9 bases had no gene match. This CDR3 spans 15 amino acids. The germline V gene has CDR1 SGHRS and CDR2 YFSETQ. The CDR3 loop is CASSPQGAISYGYTF. The CDR3 bases are TGCGCCAGCAGCCCCCAGGGGGCGATTAGCTATGGCTACACCTTC.

The chain combines TRBV5-1 with TRBJ1-3; 9 nucleotides match TRBD1. The junction had 5 bases not matched to a gene; V was cut back by 4 bases and J by 3 bases. From germline, CDR1 is SGHRS and CDR2 YFSETQ. CDR3 length: 15 amino acids. CDR3 DNA: TGCGCCAGCAGCCCGGGACAGGGATATGGAAACACCATATATTTT. It yields the protein CASSPGQGYGNTIYF. Full variable domain (remainder filled in from reference TRBV5-1 and TRBJ1-3): KAGVTQTPRYLIKTRGQQVTLSCSPISGHRSVSWYQQTPGQGLQFLFEYFSETQRNKGNFPGRFSGRQFSNSRSEMNVSTLELGDSALYLCASSPGQGYGNTIYFGEGSWLTVV.

The chain joins TRBV18 to TRBJ2-7, with 7 bases that match TRBD1. CDR1 and CDR2 from the germline V gene are KGHSH and LQKENI. The J segment lost 7 bases and the V segment lost 6 bases, leaving 6 bases of the junction unmatched. The CDR3 has 12 amino acids. DNA for the CDR3: TGTGCCAGCTCGCCGGACAGGAGGGAGCAGTACTTC. The encoded protein is CASSPDRREQYF.

This clone was detected once. V and J are TRBV4-1 and TRBJ2-7; 8 positions agree with TRBD1. The CDR3 runs 15 residues. Germline lookup yields CDR1 MGHRA and CDR2 YSYEKL. J lost 4 bases, V lost 5 bases, and 10 bases had no gene match. Here the CDR3 reads CASSTRQGRGYEQYF. CDR3 nucleotide sequence: TGCGCCAGCAGCACTCGACAGGGGAGAGGGTACGAGCAGTACTTC.